The clone carrying this T cell receptor (beta chain) was counted a few times. The data belong to a study of blood T cell repertoires in COVID-19. Background on the study: Sources were T cells, B-cell-depleted T cells, or PBMCs; the material itself was cDNA or gDNA.

Trimming cost V 3 bases and J 4 bases; bases outside gene matches: 9. Germline loops: CDR1 SGDLS, CDR2 YYNGEE. There are 16 residues in the CDR3. Data came from immunoSEQ multiplex PCR; TCRdb stores just in-frame clones and leaves some out. The data contain more than 300,000 clones, 70% to 90% of them singletons. The sample comprised PBMCs or T cells enriched from blood (not recorded which). The receptor comes from a man aged 30 to 39 who had recovered from COVID-19. The chain has TRBV9 and TRBJ1-3, with 8 bases lining up with TRBD1. CDR3 nucleotide sequence: TGTGCCAGCAGCGGACTCCAGGGGGCGGAAGGAAACACCATATATTTT. It yields the protein CASSGLQGAEGNTIYF.